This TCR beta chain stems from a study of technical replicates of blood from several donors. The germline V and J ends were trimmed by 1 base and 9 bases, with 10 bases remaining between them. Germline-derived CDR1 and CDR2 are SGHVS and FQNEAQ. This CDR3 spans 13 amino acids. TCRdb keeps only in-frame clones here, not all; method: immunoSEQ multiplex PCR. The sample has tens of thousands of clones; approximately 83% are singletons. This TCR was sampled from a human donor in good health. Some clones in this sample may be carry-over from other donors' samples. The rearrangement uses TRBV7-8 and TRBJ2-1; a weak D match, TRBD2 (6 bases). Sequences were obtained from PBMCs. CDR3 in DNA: TGTGCCAGCAGCTTAGAACTAGCAGGTGAGCAGTTCTTC. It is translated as CASSLELAGEQFF.